This T cell receptor beta chain was identified in a study of T cell clones after liver transplantation. J lost 5 bases, V lost 2 bases, and 17 bases had no gene match. CDR3 length equals 21 residues. From germline, CDR1 is MNHEY and CDR2 SMNVEV (reference sequence). Method: immunoSEQ multiplex PCR; TCRdb's copy keeps in-frame clones and lacks some. The data contain more than 95,000 clones, roughly four fifths of them singletons. The study's findings and limits: The donor-reactive repertoire was only partly measurable in two subjects, lacking donor cells.

Of note for this clone: Its antigen is still unknown.

The source is a human donor who received a liver transplant. The rearrangement joins TRBV27 to TRBJ2-5; 16 nucleotides match TRBD2. The sequencing here drew on CD4+ T cells from blood, taken before liver transplant. This CDR3 is CASSLGPPGLAGGPWWETQYF. The CDR3 DNA sequence: TGTGCCAGCAGTTTAGGCCCTCCGGGACTAGCGGGAGGGCCTTGGTGGGAGACCCAGTACTTC.